This T cell receptor beta chain was captured in a study of T-cell reconstitution after alpha-beta-depleted transplantation in children. Unique molecular identifiers featured in how the TCRbeta library was prepared. Via MiXCR, TCRdb re-called the PCR reads, giving one row per CDR3 protein. The data show 200,000 to 250,000 distinct CDR3 sequences, roughly 9% seen once. The CDR3 sequence is 13 residues long. The germline gives CDR1 MNHEY, CDR2 SVGEGT. V was cut by 10 bases and J by 3 bases, with 15 bases left in between. This clonotype was seen ten or more times. The receptor comes from a human donor who donated a stem cell graft to a child with acute lymphoblastic leukemia. The specimen comprised PBMCs from the stem cell graft donor, sampled from the stem cell graft. This sequence joins TRBV6-2 or TRBV6-3 and TRBJ1-2; D is possibly TRBD1 (5 bases). The CDR3 coding sequence is TGTGCCACCCTTCCATGGGGCGACTATGGCTACACCTTC. It is translated as CATLPWGDYGYTF.